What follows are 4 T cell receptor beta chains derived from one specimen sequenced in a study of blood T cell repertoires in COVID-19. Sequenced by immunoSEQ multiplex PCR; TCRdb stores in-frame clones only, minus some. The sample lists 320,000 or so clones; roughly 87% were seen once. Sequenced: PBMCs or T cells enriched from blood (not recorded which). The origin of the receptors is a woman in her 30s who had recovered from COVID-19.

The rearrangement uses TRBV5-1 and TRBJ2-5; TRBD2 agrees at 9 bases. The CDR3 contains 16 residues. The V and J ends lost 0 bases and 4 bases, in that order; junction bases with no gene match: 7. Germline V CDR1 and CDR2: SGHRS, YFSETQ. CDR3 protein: CASSLGGASGAETQYF. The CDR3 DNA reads TGCGCCAGCAGCTTGGGTGGCGCTAGCGGGGCAGAGACCCAGTACTTC.

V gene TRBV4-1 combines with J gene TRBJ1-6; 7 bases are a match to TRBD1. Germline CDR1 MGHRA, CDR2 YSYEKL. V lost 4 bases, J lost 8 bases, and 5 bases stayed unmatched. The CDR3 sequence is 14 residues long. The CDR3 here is CASSPGQIDSPLHF. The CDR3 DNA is TGCGCCAGCAGCCCGGGACAGATCGATTCACCCCTCCACTTT.

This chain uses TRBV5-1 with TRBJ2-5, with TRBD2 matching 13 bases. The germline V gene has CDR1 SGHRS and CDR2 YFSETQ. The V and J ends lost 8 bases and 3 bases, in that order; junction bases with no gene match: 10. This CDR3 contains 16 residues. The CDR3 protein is CASTWGLAGKEETQYF. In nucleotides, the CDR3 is TGCGCCAGTACATGGGGACTAGCGGGGAAGGAAGAGACCCAGTACTTC.

Here the CDR3 DNA reads TGTGCCAGTAGTATATCTTCGCGGGGGGCCGGGGAGACCCAGTACTTC. This sequence encodes CASSISSRGAGETQYF. The chain joins TRBV19 to TRBJ2-5, with 8 bases that match TRBD2. CDR3 length: 16 residues. The V gene's germline CDR1 is LNHDA and CDR2 SQIVND (reference sequence). Trimming took 2 bases from V and 5 from J; bases not matched to a gene: 10.